The entry below describes one TCR beta chain. This record comes from a study of blood T cell repertoires in COVID-19. The CDR3 spans 15 residues. The germline gives CDR1 MNHNS, CDR2 SASEGT. V was shortened by 3 bases and J by 2 bases, with 11 bases between the two germline ends. Sequencing used immunoSEQ multiplex PCR; TCRdb keeps in-frame clones, though not all of them. The data contain about 250,000 clones, 70% to 90% of them singletons. Sequencing input: PBMCs or T cells enriched from blood (not recorded which). The receptor was isolated from a man aged 40-55 years who had recovered from COVID-19. The gene calls are TRBV6-1 and TRBJ2-1; no definite D call. The CDR3 loop is CASSDGQRPYNEQFF. The CDR3 DNA follows: TGTGCCAGCAGTGATGGGCAGAGACCCTACAATGAGCAGTTCTTC.